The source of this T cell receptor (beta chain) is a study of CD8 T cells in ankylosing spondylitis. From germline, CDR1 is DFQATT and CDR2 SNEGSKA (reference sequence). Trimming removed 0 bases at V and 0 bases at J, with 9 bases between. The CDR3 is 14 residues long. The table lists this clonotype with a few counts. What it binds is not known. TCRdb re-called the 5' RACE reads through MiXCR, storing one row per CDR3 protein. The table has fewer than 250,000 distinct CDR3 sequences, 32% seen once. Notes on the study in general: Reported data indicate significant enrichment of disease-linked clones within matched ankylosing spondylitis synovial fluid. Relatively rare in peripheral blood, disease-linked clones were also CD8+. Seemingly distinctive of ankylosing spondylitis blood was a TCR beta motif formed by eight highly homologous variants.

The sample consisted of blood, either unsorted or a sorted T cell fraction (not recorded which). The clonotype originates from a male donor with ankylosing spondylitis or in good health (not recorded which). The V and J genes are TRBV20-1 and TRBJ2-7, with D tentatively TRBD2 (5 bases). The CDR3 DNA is TGCAGTGCTAGAGAACCGGGAAGCTCCTACGAGCAGTACTTC. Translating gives CSAREPGSSYEQYF.